This T cell receptor (beta chain) was sequenced in a study of tumour-infiltrating T cells in Burkitt lymphoma. Germline CDR1 is SGHNT and CDR2 is YYREEE (reference sequence). Trimming shortened V by 5 bases and J by 0 bases, and 14 bases separated the two germline ends. The CDR3 runs 16 residues. The table came from immunoSEQ multiplex PCR; TCRdb's copy has only in-frame clones and leaves some out. The sample lists 46,000 or so clones, 30% to 40% occurring once. This sequence originates from a human donor with Burkitt lymphoma. The chain carries TRBV5-4 and TRBJ2-2; D is unresolved. The sample was tumor tissue. The CDR3 here is CASSKAPQTNTGELFF. The CDR3, as DNA: TGTGCCAGCAGTAAAGCTCCCCAGACGAACACCGGGGAGCTGTTTTTT.